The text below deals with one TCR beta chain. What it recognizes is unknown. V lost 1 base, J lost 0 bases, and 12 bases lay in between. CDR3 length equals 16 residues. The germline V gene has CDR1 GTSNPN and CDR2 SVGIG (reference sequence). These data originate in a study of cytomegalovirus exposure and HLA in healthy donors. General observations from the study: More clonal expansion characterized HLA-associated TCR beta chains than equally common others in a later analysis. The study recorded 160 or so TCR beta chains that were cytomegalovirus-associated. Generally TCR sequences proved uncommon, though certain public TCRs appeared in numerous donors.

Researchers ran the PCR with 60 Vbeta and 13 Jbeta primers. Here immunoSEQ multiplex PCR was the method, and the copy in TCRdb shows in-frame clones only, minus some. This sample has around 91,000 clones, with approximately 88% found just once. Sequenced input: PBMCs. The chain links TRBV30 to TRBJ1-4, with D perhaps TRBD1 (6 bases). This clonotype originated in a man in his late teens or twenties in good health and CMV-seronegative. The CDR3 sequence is CAWSASWTATNEKLFF. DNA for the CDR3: TGTGCCTGGAGTGCCTCCTGGACAGCAACTAATGAAAAACTGTTTTTT.